Listed here are 32 T cell receptor beta chains from one sample, sequenced in a study of CD8 T cells in ankylosing spondylitis (dated by TCRdb to 2017 to 2019). Receptor libraries were prepared by 5' RACE. TCRdb shows the sequencer as Illumina HiSeq 2500. TCRdb cleaned the public reads at Q25 with fastp, built clones with MiXCR and kept in-frame beta chains. Each CDR3 protein gets just one entry, which takes the most common genes and DNA from the rows behind it. This sample lists 350,000 to 400,000 distinct CDR3 sequences; approximately 20% were detected once. 10% to 15% of the sample is in the top ten clones. What was sequenced was blood, either unsorted or a sorted T cell fraction (not recorded which). These TCRs come from a male donor with ankylosing spondylitis or in good health (not recorded which).

This chain uses TRBV29-1 with TRBJ2-3; tentatively, D is TRBD1 (6 bases). V was shortened by 7 bases and J by 0 bases, with 17 bases between the two germline ends. The CDR3 has 15 amino acids. Per germline, CDR1 SQVTM and CDR2 ANQGSEA. CDR3 DNA sequence: TGCAGCGCAACCCCAGGGGCAGGAAGCACAGATACGCAGTATTTT. Encoded protein: CSATPGAGSTDTQYF.

This clonotype came up a few times. This chain uses TRBV5-1 with TRBJ2-7; perhaps TRBD2 as D (5 bases). Germline V gene data show CDR1 as SGHRS and CDR2 as YFSETQ. The V end was cut by 0 bases, the J end by 1 base, with 14 bases between. The CDR3 consists of 16 residues. The CDR3 DNA reads as TGCGCCAGCAGCTTGGACGGCGCCGGAGGATCCTACGAGCAGTACTTC. Translated: CASSLDGAGGSYEQYF.

This clonotype has just a few counts. V and J are TRBV11-1 and TRBJ1-1; maybe TRBD1 (5 bases). Trimming left V 5 bases short and J 0 bases short, with 28 bases between. Germline V gene lookup returns CDR1 SGHAT and CDR2 FQDESV (reference sequence). The CDR3 extends over 20 amino acids. The CDR3 nucleotides are TGTGCCAGCAGCCCGACAGTTCTCGCTGCTCCTCTCGTGGTGAACACTGAAGCTTTCTTT. The encoded protein is CASSPTVLAAPLVVNTEAFF. Based on the CDR3 plus reference TRBV11-1 and TRBJ1-1, the full variable domain is EAEVAQSPRYKITEKSQAVAFWCDPISGHATLYWYRQILGQGPELLVQFQDESVVDDSQLPKDRFSAERLKGVDSTLKIQPAELGDSAMYLCASSPTVLAAPLVVNTEAFFGQGTRLTVV.

This clonotype showed up just a few times. V and J are TRBV9 and TRBJ2-5, with 7 bases aligning to TRBD2. The CDR3 runs to 17 residues. Germline V gene sequence: CDR1 SGDLS, CDR2 YYNGEE. V shed 0 bases, J shed 0 bases, and the junction held 8 bases outside the gene matches. Here the CDR3 DNA reads TGTGCCAGCAGCGTAGGAGCGGGGACCCCCTACCAAGAGACCCAGTACTTC. Its translation: CASSVGAGTPYQETQYF. Full variable domain (remainder filled in from reference TRBV9 and TRBJ2-5): DSGVTQTPKHLITATGQRVTLRCSPRSGDLSVYWYQQSLDQGLQFLIQYYNGEERAKGNILERFSAQQFPDLHSELNLSSLELGDSALYFCASSVGAGTPYQETQYFGPGTRLLVL.

The gene calls are TRBV12-3 or TRBV12-4 and TRBJ2-5, with D unclear. V gave up 6 bases and J gave up 5 bases, with 7 bases separating them. This CDR3 comprises 11 residues. CDR3 in amino acids: CASRSSETQYF. The CDR3 DNA reads as TGTGCCAGCAGATCGTCGGAGACCCAGTACTTC.

The chain employs TRBV14 and TRBJ2-7; 7 bases line up with TRBD1. V was clipped by 1 base and J by 2 bases; unmatched bases: 5. The CDR3 contains 15 residues. CDR1 is SGHDN and CDR2 is FVKESK in the germline V gene. In DNA, the CDR3 is TGTGCCAGCAGCCAAGGGACAGGACTCGCCTACGAGCAGTACTTC. This codes for CASSQGTGLAYEQYF.

The J gene is TRBJ2-3, the V gene TRBV10-2, with TRBD2 matching 10 bases. The CDR3 is 15 residues long. Trimming removed 7 bases from V and 2 bases from J; junction bases left unmatched: 6. CDR1 and CDR2 from the germline V gene are WSHSY and SAAADI. The CDR3 coding sequence is TGCGCCAGCAAGATAGCGGGGGGTACCACAGATACGCAGTATTTT. Its translation is CASKIAGGTTDTQYF.

V usage is TRBV27 and J usage is TRBJ2-7, with D perhaps being TRBD1 or TRBD2 (5 bases each). This CDR3 has 13 residues. Germline CDR1 MNHEY, CDR2 SMNVEV (reference sequence). V lost 3 bases, J lost 6 bases, and 12 bases lay in between. Written as DNA, the CDR3 is TGTGCCAGCAGTTTTGGGACCCTAAGCGAGCAGTACTTC. It is translated as CASSFGTLSEQYF.

This clonotype has just a few counts. The rearrangement links TRBV7-9 to TRBJ2-1; 7 bases map to TRBD2. The CDR3 is 13 amino acids. V was clipped by 7 bases and J by 5 bases; unmatched bases: 5. The germline gives CDR1 SEHNR, CDR2 FQNEAQ (reference sequence). The chain's CDR3 is CASNSAGNNEQFF. In nucleotides, the CDR3 is TGTGCCAGCAACTCAGCGGGGAACAATGAGCAGTTCTTC.

This clonotype has only a few counts. The J gene is TRBJ2-7, the V gene TRBV6-1; the D gene could be TRBD1 or TRBD2 (6 bases each). V lost 6 bases and J lost 5, with 14 bases in between. This CDR3 is 13 amino acids long. CDR1 and CDR2 (germline): MNHNS, SASEGT. Written as DNA, the CDR3 is TGTGCCAGCAGCCTAACAGGGAGGCACGAGCAGTACTTC. Amino acids: CASSLTGRHEQYF.

This clonotype was observed a handful of times. The rearrangement joins TRBV12-3 or TRBV12-4 to TRBJ1-1; D unclear. This CDR3 has 12 residues. V was clipped by 6 bases and J by 4 bases, with 9 bases between them. CDR3 loop: CASSVGITEAFF. DNA of the CDR3: TGTGCCAGCAGCGTTGGAATCACTGAAGCTTTCTTT.

This clonotype was seen a handful of times. V usage is TRBV20-1 and J usage is TRBJ2-3, with 12 bases that match TRBD2. The length of the CDR3 is 19 residues. V lost 1 base and J lost 6; bases outside the gene matches: 17. Germline CDR1 is DFQATT and CDR2 is SNEGSKA (reference sequence). The CDR3 coding sequence is TGCAGTGCTAGAGGGCTAGCGGGGGGGGTCCGAGAAATAAGTGATACGCAGTATTTT. Translating it yields CSARGLAGGVREISDTQYF.

This clonotype was detected only a few times. The rearrangement joins TRBV3-1 to TRBJ2-7; TRBD1 matches 9 bases. Germline CDR1 and CDR2: LGHDT and YNNKEL (reference sequence). The CDR3 length is 16 residues. The trim removed 4 bases at V and 3 bases at J, leaving 10 bases unmatched. This CDR3 reads CASSPSPGTGNYEQYF. As DNA, the CDR3 is TGTGCCAGCAGCCCCTCCCCCGGGACAGGGAACTACGAGCAGTACTTC.

The chain has TRBV11-2 and TRBJ1-5; no firm D call. The CDR3 runs to 14 residues. V lost 3 bases, J lost 0 bases, and 6 bases lay in between. Germline V gene sequence: CDR1 SGHAT, CDR2 FQNNGV. In nucleotides, the CDR3 is TGTGCCAGCAGCTTCGAGGCTAGCAATCAGCCCCAGCATTTT. It encodes CASSFEASNQPQHF.

The V call is TRBV7-9, the J call TRBJ2-7; maybe TRBD1 (6 bases). The CDR3 has 12 amino acids. Germline CDR1 reads SEHNR; CDR2 reads FQNEAQ (reference sequence). The V and J ends lost 8 bases and 4 bases respectively, with 12 bases between them. CDR3 DNA: TGTGCCAGCGGCCACAGGGAGTACGAGCAGTACTTC. Amino acid sequence: CASGHREYEQYF.

This clonotype was detected a few times. The chain recombines TRBV5-5 with TRBJ2-4; 7 positions agree with TRBD2. The CDR3 is made up of 12 amino acids. J was trimmed by 13 bases and V by 1 base; bases with no gene match: 5. Looked up from germline, CDR1 is SGHKS and CDR2 is YYEKEE (reference sequence). The CDR3 is CASSLPGTMQYF. The CDR3 DNA sequence: TGTGCCAGCAGCTTGCCAGGGACTATGCAGTACTTC.

This clonotype came up a few times. The chain is built from TRBV28 and TRBJ2-7, with D hard to call. The CDR3 is made up of 10 amino acids. V lost 8 bases and J 6 bases, leaving 8 bases between the germline ends. Germline V gives CDR1 MDHEN, CDR2 SYDVKM. The CDR3 region has the DNA TGTGCCAGCGGCCCCGGCGAGCAGTACTTC. Translating it yields CASGPGEQYF. Based on the CDR3 plus reference TRBV28 and TRBJ2-7, the full variable domain is DVKVTQSSRYLVKRTGEKVFLECVQDMDHENMFWYRQDPGLGLRLIYFSYDVKMKEKGDIPEGYSVSREKKERFSLILESASTNQTSMYLCASGPGEQYFGPGTRLTVT.

This clonotype appeared a few times. The genes are TRBV4-2 and TRBJ1-2; TRBD1 matches at 7 bases. The CDR3 runs 16 residues. CDR1 is LGHNA, CDR2 YNFKEQ, per germline. The ends lost 1 base at V and 7 bases at J; junction bases unmatched: 12. The CDR3 bases are TGTGCCAGCAGCCAAGGCGGACAAGGGGGCTGGGGTGGCTACACCTTC. The encoded protein is CASSQGGQGGWGGYTF.

The chain is built from TRBV7-9 and TRBJ1-6; 7 nucleotides line up with TRBD1. The germline V gene has CDR1 SEHNR and CDR2 FQNEAQ (reference sequence). V was pared by 10 bases and J by 5 bases, with 2 bases of the junction left unmatched. This CDR3 comprises 12 residues. The chain's CDR3 is CATGTDNSPLHF. The CDR3, as DNA: TGTGCCACCGGGACAGATAATTCACCCCTCCACTTT. Variable domain in full (rest from reference TRBV7-9 and TRBJ1-6): DTGVSQNPRHKITKRGQNVTFRCDPISEHNRLYWYRQTLGQGPEFLTYFQNEAQLEKSRLLSDRFSAERPKGSFSTLEIQRTEQGDSAMYLCATGTDNSPLHFGNGTRLTVT.

This chain connects TRBV12-3 or TRBV12-4 to TRBJ2-2; D not resolved. The CDR3 is 15 amino acids. V dropped 7 bases and J dropped 4 bases, with 16 bases sitting between them. The CDR3 here is CASTLFAAATGELFF. CDR3 coding DNA: TGTGCCAGCACCCTTTTCGCGGCCGCCACCGGGGAGCTGTTTTTT.

The chain links TRBV29-1 to TRBJ2-1; 13 bases match TRBD2. The CDR3 runs 18 residues. J lost 0 bases, V lost 3 bases, and 8 bases had no gene match. Per germline, CDR1 SQVTM and CDR2 ANQGSEA. The CDR3 is CSVDGTSGAISSYNEQFF. The CDR3 bases are TGCAGCGTTGACGGGACTAGCGGGGCAATCAGCTCCTACAATGAGCAGTTCTTC.

The chain employs TRBV12-3 or TRBV12-4 and TRBJ2-2, with D possibly TRBD2 on 6 matching bases. V was cut by 5 bases and J by 5 bases, with 9 bases left in between. The CDR3 spans 13 residues. CDR3 DNA: TGTGCCAGCAGTGAGGGGACTACCGGGGAGCTGTTTTTT. Translation: CASSEGTTGELFF.

The chain couples TRBV18 to TRBJ2-3; D ambiguous. Trimming cost V 3 bases and J 0 bases, with 10 bases left between them. The CDR3 runs to 15 residues. Looked up from germline, CDR1 is KGHSH and CDR2 is LQKENI. The CDR3 loop reads CASSPFDTSTDTQYF. CDR3 nucleotides: TGTGCCAGCTCACCCTTCGACACTAGCACAGATACGCAGTATTTT.

This clonotype appeared a few times. V and J are TRBV13 and TRBJ2-3, with 8 nucleotides matching TRBD2. The CDR3 runs to 16 residues. V shed 5 bases and J 4 bases; nucleotides not matched to a gene: 11. The germline CDR1 and CDR2 sequences are PRHDT and FYEKMQ (reference sequence). Written as DNA, the CDR3 is TGTGCCAGCAGCGCCCCCGGGACTAGTTTCGCAGATACGCAGTATTTT. Its translation is CASSAPGTSFADTQYF.

This clonotype occurred a few times. This chain links TRBV4-1 with TRBJ2-1, with unresolved D. Trimming removed 4 bases at V and 7 bases at J, with 11 bases between. There are 13 residues in the CDR3. Germline V gene lookup returns CDR1 MGHRA and CDR2 YSYEKL. The CDR3 DNA reads TGCGCCAGCAGCCTAAATGTTCAAAATGAGCAGTTCTTC. Amino acids: CASSLNVQNEQFF.

The chain has TRBV10-2 and TRBJ2-5; 10 bases fit TRBD1. The CDR3 is 14 amino acids. Germline V CDR1 and CDR2: WSHSY, SAAADI. The V and J ends lost 2 bases and 5 bases, in that order; junction bases with no gene match: 2. CDR3 region: CASSERTGGETQYF. CDR3 sequence (DNA): TGCGCCAGCAGTGAGCGGACAGGGGGGGAGACCCAGTACTTC.

This clonotype was observed a handful of times. The V and J genes are TRBV20-1 and TRBJ2-7, with D tentatively TRBD1 (6 bases). Germline loops: CDR1 DFQATT, CDR2 SNEGSKA (reference sequence). The length of the CDR3 is 11 residues. V shed 6 bases and J shed 6 bases, with 12 bases lying between them. The CDR3 DNA is TGCAGTGCCGATGACAGGTTCGAGCAGTACTTC. Amino acid sequence: CSADDRFEQYF.

This chain uses TRBV20-1 with TRBJ1-5; D perhaps matches TRBD1 (5 bases). CDR1 and CDR2 (germline): DFQATT, SNEGSKA (reference sequence). This CDR3 is built from 14 residues. V lost 3 bases, J lost 5 bases, and 14 bases lay in between. The CDR3 is CSARGLTGYQPQHF. The DNA for the CDR3 is TGCAGTGCTAGGGGGTTAACAGGTTATCAGCCCCAGCATTTT.

This clonotype was counted many times. At one of its ends the junction is not consistent with the germline gene, which may arise from a read error. The chain carries TRBV5-1 and TRBJ2-1; 10 bases agree with TRBD2. CDR1 and CDR2 (germline): SGHRS, YFSETQ. The CDR3 contains 15 residues. The CDR3 sequence is CASSLAGGIYNEQFF. The CDR3 DNA reads as TGTGCCAGCAGTTTAGCGGGGGGAATCTACAATGAGCAGTTCTTC.

The chain combines TRBV29-1 with TRBJ1-1; 8 bases align to TRBD1. Germline trimming cut 6 bases from V and 7 bases from J; bases unmatched to any gene: 7. This CDR3 region has 12 residues. The germline CDR1 and CDR2 sequences are SQVTM and ANQGSEA. CDR3 loop: CSVGTGWDEAFF. CDR3 in DNA: TGCAGCGTAGGGACAGGCTGGGATGAAGCTTTCTTT.

This clonotype appeared a few times. This rearrangement joins TRBV29-1 to TRBJ1-2, with D unresolved. Germline-derived CDR1 and CDR2 are SQVTM and ANQGSEA. The germline V and J ends were trimmed by 3 bases and 8 bases, with 13 bases remaining between them. This CDR3 region has 12 residues. Here the CDR3 reads CSVDREGRGYTF. In nucleotides, the CDR3 is TGCAGCGTTGATCGAGAGGGCCGGGGCTACACCTTC.

This clonotype was seen a handful of times. The CDR3 sequence: CASSQDSQPQHF. Here the CDR3 DNA reads TGTGCCAGCAGCCAAGATAGTCAGCCCCAGCATTTT. The rearrangement uses TRBV3-1 and TRBJ1-5; unclear D gene. The CDR3 spans 12 residues. Germline V gives CDR1 LGHDT, CDR2 YNNKEL (reference sequence). V lost 0 bases and J 6 bases, leaving 3 bases between the germline ends.